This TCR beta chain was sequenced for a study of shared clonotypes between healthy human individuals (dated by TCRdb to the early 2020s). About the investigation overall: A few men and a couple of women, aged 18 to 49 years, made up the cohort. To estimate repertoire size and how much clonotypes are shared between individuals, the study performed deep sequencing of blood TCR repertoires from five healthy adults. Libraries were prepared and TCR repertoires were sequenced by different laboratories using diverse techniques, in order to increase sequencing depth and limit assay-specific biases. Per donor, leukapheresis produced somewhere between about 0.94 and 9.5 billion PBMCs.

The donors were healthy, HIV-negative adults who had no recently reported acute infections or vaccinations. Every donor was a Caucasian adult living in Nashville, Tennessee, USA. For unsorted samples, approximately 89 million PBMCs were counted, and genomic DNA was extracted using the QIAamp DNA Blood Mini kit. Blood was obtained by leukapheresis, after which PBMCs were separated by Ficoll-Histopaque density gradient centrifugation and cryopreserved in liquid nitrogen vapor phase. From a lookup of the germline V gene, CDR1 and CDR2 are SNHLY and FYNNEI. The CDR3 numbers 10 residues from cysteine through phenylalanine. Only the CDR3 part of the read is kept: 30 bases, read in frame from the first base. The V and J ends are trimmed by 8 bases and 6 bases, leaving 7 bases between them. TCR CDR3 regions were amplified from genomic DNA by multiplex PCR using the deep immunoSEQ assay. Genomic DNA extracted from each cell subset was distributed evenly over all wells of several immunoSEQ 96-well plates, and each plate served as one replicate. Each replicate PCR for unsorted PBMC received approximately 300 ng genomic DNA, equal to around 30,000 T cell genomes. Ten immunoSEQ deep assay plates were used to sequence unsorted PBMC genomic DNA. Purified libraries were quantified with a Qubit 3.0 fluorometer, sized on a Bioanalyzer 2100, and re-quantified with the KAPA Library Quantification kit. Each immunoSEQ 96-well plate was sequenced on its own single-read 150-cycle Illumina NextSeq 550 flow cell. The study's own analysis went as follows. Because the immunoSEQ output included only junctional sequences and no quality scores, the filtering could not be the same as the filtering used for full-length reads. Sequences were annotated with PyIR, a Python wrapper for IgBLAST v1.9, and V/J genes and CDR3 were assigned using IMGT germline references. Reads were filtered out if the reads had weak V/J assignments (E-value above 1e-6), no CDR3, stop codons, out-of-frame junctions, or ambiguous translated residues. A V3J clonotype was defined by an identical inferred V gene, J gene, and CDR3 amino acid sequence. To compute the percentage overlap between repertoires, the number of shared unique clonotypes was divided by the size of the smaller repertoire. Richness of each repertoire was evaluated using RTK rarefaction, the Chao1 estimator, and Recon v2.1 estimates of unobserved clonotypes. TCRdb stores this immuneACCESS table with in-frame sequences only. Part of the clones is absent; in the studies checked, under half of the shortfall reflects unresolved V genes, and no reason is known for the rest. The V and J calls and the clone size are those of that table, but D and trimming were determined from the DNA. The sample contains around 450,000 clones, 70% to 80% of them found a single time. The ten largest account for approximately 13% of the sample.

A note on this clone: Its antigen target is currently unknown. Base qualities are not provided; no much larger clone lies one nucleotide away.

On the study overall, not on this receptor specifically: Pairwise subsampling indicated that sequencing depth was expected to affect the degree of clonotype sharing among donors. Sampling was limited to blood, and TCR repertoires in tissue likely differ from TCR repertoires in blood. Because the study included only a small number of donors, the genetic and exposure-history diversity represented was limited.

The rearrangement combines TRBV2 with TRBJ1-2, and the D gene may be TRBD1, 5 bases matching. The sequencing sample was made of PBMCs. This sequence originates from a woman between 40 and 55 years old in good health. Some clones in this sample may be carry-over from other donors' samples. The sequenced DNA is TGTGCCAGCCAGGGTGATGGCTACACCTTC. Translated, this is CASQGDGYTF.